This passage covers 31 T cell receptor beta chains from one sample sequenced in a study of T cells of healthy individuals. TCRdb itself ran the 5' RACE reads through MiXCR, one entry per CDR3 protein. This table has tens of thousands of distinct CDR3 sequences, around 15% appearing once. Receptors were obtained from a human donor in good health.

The sample holds many counts of this clonotype. This sequence joins TRBV7-9 and TRBJ1-6; D may be TRBD1 (6 bases). CDR1 and CDR2 from the germline V gene are SEHNR and FQNEAQ (reference sequence). The ends were cut back, 5 bases at V and 7 bases at J, with 12 bases in the middle. The CDR3 has 14 amino acids. As DNA, the CDR3 is TGTGCCAGCAGCCCCAGTACAGGGAATTCACCCCTCCACTTT. It is translated as CASSPSTGNSPLHF.

The rearrangement uses TRBV20-1 and TRBJ1-5; D remains unclear. The V end lost 0 bases, the J end lost 2 bases, and 2 bases lay between the germline ends. The germline gives CDR1 DFQATT, CDR2 SNEGSKA (reference sequence). The CDR3 has 12 residues. The CDR3 DNA reads as TGCAGTGCTAGAGACGGCAATCAGCCCCAGCATTTT. It yields the protein CSARDGNQPQHF.

Ten or more counts support this clonotype. This rearrangement joins TRBV24-1 to TRBJ2-7; D remains unclear. Trimming removed 9 bases at V and 0 bases at J, with 8 bases between. Germline V gene data show CDR1 as KGHDR and CDR2 as SFDVKD. The CDR3 covers 12 residues. The CDR3: CATLEDSYEQYF. CDR3 nucleotide sequence: TGTGCCACCTTAGAAGACTCCTACGAGCAGTACTTC.

This clonotype was recorded at least ten times. This chain connects TRBV10-2 to TRBJ1-2, with D perhaps TRBD1 (6 bases). CDR1 is WSHSY and CDR2 is SAAADI in the germline V gene. V shed 3 bases and J shed 6 bases, with 8 bases lying between them. This CDR3 comprises 12 residues. The CDR3 DNA follows: TGCGCCAGCAGTGAAGGGGGAAATGGCTACACCTTC. Translation gives CASSEGGNGYTF.

This clonotype was observed a handful of times. The rearrangement joins TRBV10-3 to TRBJ1-1, with no clear D. Germline CDR1 reads ENHRY; CDR2 reads SYGVKD. Trimming took off 6 bases at V and 5 bases at J, with 7 bases between the two ends. The CDR3 extends over 11 amino acids. CDR3 coding DNA: TGTGCCATCAGCCCGGGGACTGAAGCTTTCTTT. Translation: CAISPGTEAFF.

The chain carries TRBV11-3 and TRBJ2-3; 8 bases are shared with TRBD2. J lost 6 bases, V lost 1 base, and 3 bases had no gene match. The germline CDR1 and CDR2 sequences are SGHNT and YENEEA. This CDR3 contains 14 residues. CDR3 coding DNA: TGTGCCAGCAGCTTAGGAACGGGAGGGGATACGCAGTATTTT. This gives the protein CASSLGTGGDTQYF.

This clonotype was counted many times. V is TRBV27 and J is TRBJ1-1; the D is unclear. Germline V gene sequence: CDR1 MNHEY, CDR2 SMNVEV (reference sequence). The CDR3 runs to 16 residues. Between the trimmed V and J ends, which lost 2 bases and 0 bases, there was a span of 13 bases. CDR3 DNA: TGTGCCAGCAGTTTAAGTTACGGAAATATGAACACTGAAGCTTTCTTT. This encodes CASSLSYGNMNTEAFF.

The chain has TRBV27 and TRBJ1-5; 9 nucleotides line up with TRBD1. In germline, CDR1 is MNHEY, CDR2 SMNVEV (reference sequence). This CDR3 region has 15 residues. The junction had 3 bases not matched to a gene; V was cut back by 2 bases and J by 4 bases. CDR3 DNA: TGTGCCAGCAGTTTAACAGGGGGCCTTAATCAGCCCCAGCATTTT. Protein: CASSLTGGLNQPQHF.

The chain has TRBV5-6 and TRBJ1-2; possibly TRBD1 for D (6 bases). Germline V gene data show CDR1 as SGHDT and CDR2 as YYEEEE. This CDR3 is 13 amino acids long. The V end was cut by 4 bases, the J end by 6 bases, with 13 bases between. The CDR3 loop is CASSDIRGNGYTF. The CDR3 nucleotides are TGTGCCAGCAGCGATATAAGGGGGAATGGCTACACCTTC.

This clonotype was seen at least ten times. The V gene is TRBV2, the J gene TRBJ1-5, with D perhaps TRBD1 (5 bases). Germline V gene lookup returns CDR1 SNHLY and CDR2 FYNNEI. The CDR3 consists of 16 residues. V lost 0 bases and J 7 bases, leaving 16 bases between the germline ends. The chain's CDR3 is CASSEAVRGLRQPQHF. The DNA of the CDR3 is TGTGCCAGCAGTGAAGCAGTAAGGGGCCTAAGGCAGCCCCAGCATTTT.

This clonotype was counted between two and nine times. The chain combines TRBV7-3 with TRBJ2-1, with D tentatively TRBD2 (7 bases). Germline CDR1 SGHTA, CDR2 FQGTGA. Between the trimmed V and J ends, which lost 5 bases and 8 bases, there was a span of 16 bases. The CDR3 runs to 14 residues. CDR3 loop: CASSHTGGGDEQFF. The DNA of the CDR3 is TGTGCCAGCAGCCATACGGGGGGCGGGGATGAGCAGTTCTTC.

This clonotype has ten or more counts. The genes are TRBV28 and TRBJ2-2; 14 nucleotides match TRBD2. The CDR3 is 17 residues long. The J segment lost 8 bases and the V segment lost 0 bases, leaving 5 bases of the junction unmatched. The germline CDR1 and CDR2 sequences are MDHEN and SYDVKM. The chain's CDR3 is CASSLWRLAGGPGELFF. Written as DNA, the CDR3 is TGTGCCAGCAGTTTATGGCGACTAGCGGGGGGGCCTGGGGAGCTGTTTTTT.

This chain uses TRBV4-3 with TRBJ1-1; D perhaps matches TRBD1 (6 bases). Trimming removed 3 bases from V and 1 base from J, with 6 bases in between. Germline CDR1 is LGHNA and CDR2 is YSLEER. The CDR3 is 13 residues long. The CDR3 loop reads CASSQTGNTEAFF. The DNA of the CDR3 is TGCGCCAGCAGCCAGACAGGGAACACTGAAGCTTTCTTT.

Comments on this clonotype: A read error may account for a junction end that differs from germline. This sequence joins TRBV20-1 and TRBJ2-1, with D perhaps given as TRBD1 or TRBD2 (5 bases each). The germline CDR1 and CDR2 sequences are DFQATT and SNEGSKA (reference sequence). The CDR3 runs to 15 residues. The CDR3 bases are TGCAGTGCCAGAGGGGTCGGGGTGGGCTACAATGAGCAGTTCTTC. Translated: CSARGVGVGYNEQFF.

V is TRBV7-3 and J is TRBJ2-7; no clear D. The CDR3 consists of 12 residues. The germline V and J ends were trimmed by 1 base and 6 bases, with 7 bases remaining between them. The germline CDR1 and CDR2 sequences are SGHTA and FQGTGA. The DNA for the CDR3 is TGTGCCAGCAGCTTAAGACTCCTCGAGCAGTACTTC. Protein sequence: CASSLRLLEQYF.

CDR3 nucleotide sequence: TGCGCCAGCAGCTTGGAGCCAGCCCACGAGCAGTACTTC. Translation: CASSLEPAHEQYF. The chain links TRBV5-1 to TRBJ2-7, with D unclear. Trimming shortened V by 0 bases and J by 5 bases, and 9 bases separated the two germline ends. CDR3 size: 13 residues. The germline V gene has CDR1 SGHRS and CDR2 YFSETQ.

Ten or more counts support this clonotype. V gene TRBV20-1 combines with J gene TRBJ1-5; a weak D match, TRBD1 (5 bases). The V end lost 4 bases, the J end lost 0 bases, and 22 bases lay between the germline ends. The CDR3 sequence is 18 residues long. Germline values: CDR1 DFQATT, CDR2 SNEGSKA (reference sequence). As DNA, the CDR3 is TGCAGTGCTACAGCCGGGACGCGGCGAACCTATAGCAATCAGCCCCAGCATTTT. Translation: CSATAGTRRTYSNQPQHF.

At least ten counts were recorded for this clonotype. The chain combines TRBV20-1 with TRBJ2-7, with D hard to call. The CDR3 is 11 residues long. With 3 bases removed from V and 6 bases from J, the gap between germline ends came to 9 bases. Germline V gene lookup returns CDR1 DFQATT and CDR2 SNEGSKA (reference sequence). CDR3 nucleotide sequence: TGCAGTGCTAGTACAATTTTCGAGCAGTACTTC. This encodes CSASTIFEQYF.

This sequence joins TRBV5-1 and TRBJ2-5; D is ambiguous. Germline CDR1 reads SGHRS; CDR2 reads YFSETQ. The CDR3 runs to 14 residues. V gave up 0 bases and J gave up 1 base, with 7 bases separating them. The CDR3 bases are TGCGCCAGCAGCTTGGTAGGACCCCAAGAGACCCAGTACTTC. Translation: CASSLVGPQETQYF.

This clonotype was observed a handful of times. The genes are TRBV4-1 and TRBJ1-1, with a tentative D call TRBD1 (5 bases). This CDR3 contains 17 residues. V was shortened by 5 bases and J by 5 bases, with 24 bases between the two germline ends. Germline V gives CDR1 MGHRA, CDR2 YSYEKL. The CDR3 DNA sequence: TGCGCCAGCAGCGGTGGGGCTCAACCGACCGATGGGACTGAAGCTTTCTTT. It yields the protein CASSGGAQPTDGTEAFF.

The chain employs TRBV12-3 or TRBV12-4 and TRBJ2-3; D is perhaps TRBD1 (5 bases). The CDR3 has 16 amino acids. Trimming left V 7 bases short and J 5 bases short, with 22 bases between. The CDR3 nucleotides read TGTGCCAGCACTAAAAACGGGCCGGTTCAGGGAGATACGCAGTATTTT. Translated, it gives CASTKNGPVQGDTQYF.

This clonotype was detected ten times or more. V usage is TRBV7-3 and J usage is TRBJ1-2, with 7 bases fitting TRBD1. V dropped 5 bases and J dropped 1; count of bases not matched to a gene: 4. Germline CDR1 reads SGHTA; CDR2 reads FQGTGA. This CDR3 has 14 amino acids. In nucleotides, the CDR3 is TGTGCCAGCAGCCCGGGGACAGTTAACTATGGCTACACCTTC. Amino acids: CASSPGTVNYGYTF.

This clonotype has at least ten counts. The V call is TRBV7-3, the J call TRBJ1-2; D gene uncertain. Trimming left V 3 bases short and J 7 bases short, with 12 bases between. The CDR3 is 13 amino acids. Germline lookup yields CDR1 SGHTA and CDR2 FQGTGA. The CDR3 is CASSFSSSIGYTF. In nucleotides, the CDR3 is TGTGCCAGCAGCTTCTCCAGTTCTATTGGCTACACCTTC.

The rearrangement joins TRBV6-6 to TRBJ2-1; the D gene is possibly TRBD1 (6 bases). The CDR3 is 14 amino acids. Trimming cost V 3 bases and J 7 bases, with 13 bases left between them. Germline V gene sequence: CDR1 MNHNY, CDR2 SVGAGI (reference sequence). CDR3 protein: CASSYGTGWNEQFF. The CDR3 region has the DNA TGTGCCAGCAGTTATGGTACAGGGTGGAATGAGCAGTTCTTC.

About this clonotype: With a much larger clone just one base away, this may be a read error. The genes are TRBV27 and TRBJ1-3; D ambiguous. The CDR3 is 16 residues long. CDR1 and CDR2 (germline): MNHEY, SMNVEV (reference sequence). The DNA for the CDR3 is TGTGTCAGCAGTTTAAAGTACCCATACTCTGGAAACACCATATATTTT. This sequence encodes CVSSLKYPYSGNTIYF.

This clonotype came up many times. The chain joins TRBV13 to TRBJ2-5, with D possibly matching TRBD2 (6 bases). This CDR3 contains 15 residues. Germline V gene data show CDR1 as PRHDT and CDR2 as FYEKMQ (reference sequence). V lost 5 bases to trimming and J lost 5 bases, with 18 bases between them. The CDR3 spells CASSLLTRTDETQYF. The CDR3 DNA follows: TGTGCCAGCAGCCTCCTGACTAGGACGGATGAGACCCAGTACTTC.

The table lists this clonotype with many counts. The J gene is TRBJ2-7, the V gene TRBV25-1; 14 nucleotides match TRBD2. This CDR3 contains 18 residues. Per the germline V gene, CDR1 is MGHDK and CDR2 is SYGVNS. J lost 1 base, V lost 1 base, and 6 bases had no gene match. The CDR3 sequence: CASSESGLAGGPSYEQYF. In DNA form, the CDR3 reads TGTGCCAGCAGTGAATCTGGACTAGCGGGGGGACCTTCCTACGAGCAGTACTTC.

V usage is TRBV10-3 and J usage is TRBJ2-1; the match to TRBD1 covers 7 bases. The CDR3 totals 15 residues. Trimming at V came to 3 bases and at J to 5 bases, leaving 7 bases not matched to a gene. Germline V gives CDR1 ENHRY, CDR2 SYGVKD. In DNA form, the CDR3 reads TGTGCCATCAGTGATAGAGGGGGCCTAGACAATGAGCAGTTCTTC. Protein sequence: CAISDRGGLDNEQFF.

Many counts were recorded for this clonotype. The chain employs TRBV28 and TRBJ2-1; unclear D gene. CDR1 is MDHEN and CDR2 is SYDVKM in the germline V gene. This CDR3 comprises 13 residues. Trimming left V 5 bases short and J 3 bases short, with 8 bases between. In DNA, the CDR3 is TGTGCCAGCAGTCTCGAGTACTACAATGAGCAGTTCTTC. Amino acids: CASSLEYYNEQFF.

By sample fraction, this clonotype is large (0.1 to 1%). The V call is TRBV20-1, the J call TRBJ1-1; the match to TRBD1 covers 7 bases. Germline V lookup: CDR1 DFQATT, CDR2 SNEGSKA (reference sequence). This CDR3 contains 16 residues. V trimming: 0 bases; J trimming: 3 bases; junction bases outside the gene matches: 10. The CDR3 spells CSARDQLTQGDTEAFF. In DNA form, the CDR3 reads TGCAGTGCTAGAGATCAGCTAACTCAGGGGGACACTGAAGCTTTCTTT.

This clonotype was detected only a few times. V usage is TRBV12-3 or TRBV12-4 and J usage is TRBJ1-2; D gene unclear. Trimming removed 3 bases from V and 1 base from J, with 6 bases in between. The CDR3 contains 13 residues. The CDR3 DNA reads TGTGCCAGCAGTTTTGATTATAACTATGGCTACACCTTC. Protein: CASSFDYNYGYTF.